The table lists the clone carrying this TCR beta chain with a few counts. What it binds is unknown. This entry belongs to a study of identical twins. Trimming cost V 4 bases and J 9 bases, with 10 bases left between them. CDR1 and CDR2 (germline): DFQATT, SNEGSKA (reference sequence). The CDR3 spans 10 residues. TCRdb independently ran MiXCR on the 5' RACE reads; one entry per CDR3 protein. This sample has 1,800,000 or so distinct CDR3 sequences, with more than 30% found just once. Study observations and caveats: There were fewer insertions in abundant cord blood beta clonotypes, but memory repertoires showed no such pattern.

The chain recombines TRBV20-1 with TRBJ2-7; no clear D gene. The sequence derives from a newborn girl in good health. Sample: cord blood. The CDR3, as DNA: TGCAGTGCTACAACCCTCGGGCAGTACTTC. This translates into CSATTLGQYF.